A selection of T cell receptor beta chains follows, all from one sample in a study of cytomegalovirus exposure and HLA in healthy donors. The table came from immunoSEQ multiplex PCR; TCRdb's copy has only in-frame clones and leaves some out. The table lists under 200,000 clones, 79% of them singletons, with roughly 2% in the top ten. Sequencing input: PBMCs. These receptor sequences come from a man aged 40-55 years in good health and CMV-seronegative. Both conserved end residues are part of each CDR3. Fields, in order: V gene, J gene, CDR3 protein.

V: TRBV5-1; J: TRBJ2-7; CDR3: CASHPGQGEREQYF
V: TRBV10-3; J: TRBJ2-7; CDR3: CAITIGTSSNEQYF
V: TRBV19; J: TRBJ2-7; CDR3: CASGLLRGQGYEQYF
V: TRBV9; J: TRBJ2-3; CDR3: CASSVTLRTDTQYF
V: TRBV5-1; J: TRBJ2-2; CDR3: CASSFLANTGELFF
V: TRBV7-2; J: TRBJ2-6; CDR3: CASVPGQAPSGANVLTF
V: TRBV5-1; J: TRBJ1-1; CDR3: CASTLDRVKREAFF
V: TRBV7-9; J: TRBJ2-3; CDR3: CASSLFPAKTSGRSDTQYF
V: TRBV28; J: TRBJ2-5; CDR3: CAIRDRVGEQYF
V: TRBV4-1; J: TRBJ2-1; CDR3: CASSPSVATGYNEQFF
V: TRBV5-6; J: TRBJ2-7; CDR3: CASSQGTSGRGEQYF
V: TRBV23-1; J: TRBJ2-2; CDR3: CASSQPPSPINTGELFF
V: TRBV6-1; J: TRBJ2-1; CDR3: CASSVGGAGTFNNEQFF
V: TRBV28; J: TRBJ2-5; CDR3: CASKGLAGGDSQETQYF
V: TRBV6-4; J: TRBJ2-2; CDR3: CASSALGGAGELFF
V: TRBV7-2; J: TRBJ2-1; CDR3: CASSLVSGRGGSSYNEQFF
V: TRBV5-1; J: TRBJ1-1; CDR3: CASSSGNTEAFF
V: TRBV18; J: TRBJ1-6; CDR3: CASSGRRNSPLHF
V: TRBV10-1; J: TRBJ2-7; CDR3: CASIKKTGPTLYEQYF
V: TRBV18; J: TRBJ2-5; CDR3: CASSPLPGDQETQYF
V: TRBV10-3; J: TRBJ2-2; CDR3: CAISELDRGAGELFF
V: TRBV11-2; J: TRBJ1-2; CDR3: CASSSRTVYYGYTF
V: TRBV9; J: TRBJ2-3; CDR3: CASSVEGDPTNTQYF
V: TRBV5-4; J: TRBJ2-7; CDR3: CASSLSGRSEQYF
V: TRBV5-6; J: TRBJ1-2; CDR3: CASSPGSRGGYTF
V: TRBV5-4; J: TRBJ2-7; CDR3: CASSLIGSHEQYF
V: TRBV11-2; J: -; CDR3: CASSLERAANEQYF
V: TRBV7-9; J: TRBJ2-7; CDR3: CASSPTGYEQYF
V: TRBV2; J: TRBJ2-7; CDR3: CASTRTRGLEQYF
V: TRBV5-1; J: TRBJ2-1; CDR3: CASSSGTSGRNEQFF
V: TRBV19; J: TRBJ2-4; CDR3: CASKGTGTGYYGIQYF
V: TRBV9; J: TRBJ2-7; CDR3: CASSASGTLRAYEQYF
V: TRBV28; J: TRBJ2-1; CDR3: CASSLGGNEQFF
V: TRBV6-4; J: TRBJ1-2; CDR3: CASRPTGGGRGYTF
V: TRBV6-4; J: TRBJ2-1; CDR3: CASSVGGGDGEQFF
V: TRBV4-2; J: TRBJ2-5; CDR3: CASSQRASGETQYF
V: TRBV6-6; J: TRBJ2-7; CDR3: CASSYRTGTGAYEQYF
V: TRBV5-1; J: TRBJ1-2; CDR3: CASSLEAGDFFTGYTF
V: TRBV5-3; J: TRBJ2-1; CDR3: CARSLLVYSAGASGKDNEQFF
V: TRBV6-5; J: TRBJ2-5; CDR3: CASSYIQGVTEETQYF
V: TRBV25-1; J: TRBJ1-1; CDR3: CASSESPGGITEAFF
V: TRBV7-9; J: TRBJ2-5; CDR3: CASRQAGGPGETQYF
V: TRBV27; J: -; CDR3: CASSLSSGPTYEQYF
V: TRBV27; J: TRBJ2-7; CDR3: CASSFTMGQGSEQYF
V: TRBV5-1; J: TRBJ2-1; CDR3: CASSLELAGGYNEQFF
V: TRBV28; J: -; CDR3: CASSRQTIPYEQYF
V: TRBV4-3; J: TRBJ2-1; CDR3: CASSPGLAEGAEQFF
V: TRBV4-1; J: TRBJ2-3; CDR3: CASSQDRTGGTDTQYF
V: TRBV2; J: TRBJ2-7; CDR3: CASLRGLAVFNRYEQYF
V: TRBV5-6; J: TRBJ1-2; CDR3: CASSLGRSIDGYTF
V: TRBV5-6; J: TRBJ1-2; CDR3: CASSGGTAYGYTF
V: TRBV19; J: TRBJ2-3; CDR3: CASSIDRVRSTDTQYF
V: TRBV7-7; J: TRBJ2-7; CDR3: CASSTGLSYEQYF
V: TRBV4-1; J: TRBJ1-4; CDR3: CASSQGTADSTNEKLFF
V: TRBV2; J: TRBJ1-1; CDR3: CASILNGGGTEAFF